This TCR beta chain originates from a study of T cell changes during pregnancy in multiple sclerosis. This CDR3 is built from 13 residues. The V end was cut by 5 bases, the J end by 6 bases, with 10 bases between. Looked up from germline, CDR1 is SEHNR and CDR2 is FQNEAQ (reference sequence). The table came from immunoSEQ multiplex PCR; TCRdb's copy has only in-frame clones and leaves some out. This sample has roughly 57,000 clones, with 80% to 90% found just once. This receptor was identified in a female donor with multiple sclerosis, enrolled in a pregnancy study. This sequence joins TRBV7-9 and TRBJ2-2, with D unclear. The specimen comprised peripheral blood, sampled in the first trimester of pregnancy. CDR3 region: CASSPFEAGELFF. CDR3 bases: TGTGCCAGCAGCCCCTTTGAGGCCGGGGAGCTGTTTTTT.